This T cell receptor (beta chain) is drawn from a study of OX40 agonist ivuxolimab in advanced cancers. Study-level information: Patients were 82.7% male with ages about 20 to 79, mean 60.

Sequenced by immunoSEQ multiplex PCR; TCRdb stores in-frame clones only, minus some. The sample comprises 55,000 to 70,000 clones, around four fifths of which are singletons, and approximately 11% rests with the top ten. Regarding this clone: Its antigen is currently unknown.

Per the germline V gene, CDR1 is MNHEY and CDR2 is SMNVEV (reference sequence). Trimming removed 5 bases from V and 6 bases from J, with 10 bases in between. The CDR3 is 13 residues long. Overall study findings and caveats: Specificity for antigen went undetermined in the expanded peripheral T cells.

The chain is built from TRBV27 and TRBJ2-2; D perhaps matches TRBD2 (6 bases). The receptor was derived from an adult with an advanced solid tumor such as melanoma, head and neck, liver or kidney cancer. The input for sequencing was CD4+ or CD8+ T cells sorted from blood, taken in a trial of the OX40 agonist ivuxolimab. CDR3 region: CASSPSGAGELFF. The CDR3 DNA is TGTGCCAGCAGTCCGTCGGGGGCCGGGGAGCTGTTTTTT.